This passage covers 7 T cell receptor beta chains from one sample sequenced in a study of early T cells in non-severe SARS-CoV-2 infection. In TCRdb, the 5' RACE reads were re-called with MiXCR into one record per CDR3 protein. Counted here are more than 55,000 distinct CDR3 sequences, 5.9% occurring once; the ten biggest clones make up less than 3.5%. The input for sequencing was whole blood, taken at baseline. Receptors were obtained from an adult who was a healthcare worker with PCR-confirmed SARS-CoV-2 infection or an uninfected control (not recorded which).

This clonotype was seen many times. The chain couples TRBV28 to TRBJ2-7; 7 bases align to TRBD1. CDR1 MDHEN and CDR2 SYDVKM come from the germline V gene. This CDR3 has 14 amino acids. V dropped 10 bases and J dropped 0; count of bases not matched to a gene: 9. CDR3 sequence reads: CATRPGTVSYEQYF. The CDR3 coding sequence is TGTGCCACTCGTCCAGGGACAGTCTCCTACGAGCAGTACTTC. The whole variable domain, filled in from reference TRBV28 and TRBJ2-7, reads DVKVTQSSRYLVKRTGEKVFLECVQDMDHENMFWYRQDPGLGLRLIYFSYDVKMKEKGDIPEGYSVSREKKERFSLILESASTNQTSMYLCATRPGTVSYEQYFGPGTRLTVT.

This clonotype appeared many times. The chain links TRBV20-1 to TRBJ1-6; the match to TRBD1 covers 8 bases. The CDR3 is 13 residues long. Germline V gene sequence: CDR1 DFQATT, CDR2 SNEGSKA (reference sequence). The V and J ends lost 6 bases and 7 bases, in that order; junction bases with no gene match: 5. The CDR3 DNA sequence: TGCAGTGCCAAGGACAGGGCGAATTCACCCCTCCACTTT. The encoded protein is CSAKDRANSPLHF.

The sample holds a few counts of this clonotype. The gene calls are TRBV28 and TRBJ2-7; 9 bases are a match to TRBD1. Trimming at V came to 2 bases and at J to 5 bases, leaving 4 bases not matched to a gene. The CDR3 totals 14 residues. Germline V gene data show CDR1 as MDHEN and CDR2 as SYDVKM. The CDR3 sequence: CASSLDRGDDEQYF. CDR3 bases: TGTGCCAGCAGTTTAGACAGGGGGGACGACGAGCAGTACTTC. The full variable domain, rest sourced from reference TRBV28 and TRBJ2-7, is DVKVTQSSRYLVKRTGEKVFLECVQDMDHENMFWYRQDPGLGLRLIYFSYDVKMKEKGDIPEGYSVSREKKERFSLILESASTNQTSMYLCASSLDRGDDEQYFGPGTRLTVT.

This clonotype was seen ten or more times. V and J are TRBV7-9 and TRBJ2-5; unclear D gene. Germline V gene sequence: CDR1 SEHNR, CDR2 FQNEAQ (reference sequence). This CDR3 has 13 residues. Trimming removed 3 bases at V and 2 bases at J, with 7 bases between. CDR3 loop: CASSFPAQETQYF. The CDR3 DNA reads as TGTGCCAGCAGCTTTCCAGCTCAAGAGACCCAGTACTTC.

V usage is TRBV10-3 and J usage is TRBJ2-7; D is unresolved. There are 14 residues in the CDR3. Germline V gives CDR1 ENHRY, CDR2 SYGVKD. The V end lost 0 bases, the J end lost 2 bases, and 8 bases lay between the germline ends. CDR3 in DNA: TGTGCCATCAGTGAGTCGAGTGGCCCCTACGAGCAGTACTTC. Amino acids: CAISESSGPYEQYF.

The CDR3 nucleotides read TGCAGCGTTGTTAGGAGTAAAGACTACACCTTC. This sequence encodes CSVVRSKDYTF. The chain combines TRBV29-1 with TRBJ1-2; no firm D call. The CDR3 runs 11 residues. V lost 4 bases and J lost 10, with 13 bases in between. Germline-derived CDR1 and CDR2 are SQVTM and ANQGSEA. Looking up the rest from reference TRBV29-1 and TRBJ1-2 gives the full variable domain: SAVISQKPSRDICQRGTSLTIQCQVDSQVTMMFWYRQQPGQSLTLIATANQGSEATYESGFVIDKFPISRPNLTFSTLTVSNMSPEDSSIYLCSVVRSKDYTFGSGTRLTVV.

This clonotype was observed many times. The chain carries TRBV12-3 or TRBV12-4 and TRBJ2-1; 7 nucleotides align to TRBD1. The CDR3 length is 15 residues. The ends lost 1 base at V and 5 bases at J; junction bases unmatched: 5. CDR3 nucleotides: TGTGCCAGCAGTTTAGGCAGGGGGTGGAACAATGAGCAGTTCTTC. This gives the protein CASSLGRGWNNEQFF.